The clone carrying this T cell receptor (beta chain) was detected once. Its antigen is not identified. This entry belongs to a study of cytomegalovirus exposure and HLA in healthy donors. Germline values: CDR1 SGHNT, CDR2 YYREEE (reference sequence). The CDR3 sequence is 16 residues long. PCR employed 60 Vbeta and 13 Jbeta primers. Libraries were prepared by immunoSEQ multiplex PCR; TCRdb keeps only in-frame clonotypes and omits some of them. The table includes around 150,000 clones, about 83% detected once. Study outcomes and limitations: Most TCR beta V segments were productive about 90% or about 30% of the time in an earlier analysis. Presence/absence analyses assumed roughly uniform sequencing depth across donors, which may not hold.

The chain is built from TRBV5-4 and TRBJ2-5, with TRBD2 identical over 8 bases. The assigned J gene may be wrong: the sequence end matches TRBJ2-7 better. This TCR derives from a woman younger than 45 in good health and CMV-seronegative. The sample was PBMCs. DNA for the CDR3: TGTGCCAGCAGCGGCACAGCGACTAGCGTCTCCTACGAGCAGTACTTC. This encodes CASSGTATSVSYEQYF.